This T cell receptor (beta chain) was retrieved from a study of shared clonotypes between healthy human individuals. This CDR3 spans 15 amino acids. The trim removed 3 bases at V and 4 bases at J, leaving 7 bases unmatched. The germline V gene encodes CDR1 SGHKS and CDR2 YYEKEE (reference sequence). CD45RO negativity and positive selection for CCR7 defined naive CD8 cells, a population that excluded terminally differentiated effector memory CD45RA+ cells. The table came from immunoSEQ multiplex PCR; TCRdb's copy has only in-frame clones and leaves some out. Of approximately 2,200,000 clones listed, about 92% are singletons.

This sequence joins TRBV5-5 and TRBJ2-1, with 7 nucleotides matching TRBD1. This receptor was taken from a man between 18 and 35 years old in good health. Some clones in this sample may be carry-over from other donors' samples. The sample comprised naive CD8+ T cells from PBMCs. CDR3 sequence (DNA): TGTGCCAGCAGCTATGGGACAGAAGAGTACAATGAGCAGTTCTTC. This codes for CASSYGTEEYNEQFF.